Each of the 21 T cell receptor beta chains below was sequenced from the same sample in a study of blood T cell repertoires in COVID-19. TCRdb keeps only in-frame clones here, not all; method: immunoSEQ multiplex PCR. The sample has approximately 230,000 clones; about nine tenths are singletons. Sequenced material: peripheral blood. These receptors all stem from a woman aged 30 to 39 with COVID-19, enrolled during active disease.

The genes are TRBV19 and TRBJ1-2; unclear D gene. This CDR3 has 16 amino acids. The V end lost 6 bases, the J end lost 0 bases, and 17 bases lay between the germline ends. Per germline, CDR1 LNHDA and CDR2 SQIVND (reference sequence). As DNA, the CDR3 is TGTGCCAGTAGCCCCATCGGGAGGATAACTAACTATGGCTACACCTTC. Translating gives CASSPIGRITNYGYTF.

This clone was picked up one time. The chain is built from TRBV5-1 and TRBJ2-2, with a tentative D call TRBD2 (5 bases). The CDR3 runs 16 residues. V lost 4 bases and J 3 bases, leaving 16 bases between the germline ends. Germline CDR1 and CDR2: SGHRS and YFSETQ. The CDR3 DNA reads TGCGCCAGCAGCCTTCGAACGGGGTTGGACACCGGGGAGCTGTTTTTT. Its translation: CASSLRTGLDTGELFF.

CDR3 region: CASSLGLAGDTQYF. CDR3 DNA: TGTGCCAGCAGTCTCGGACTAGCGGGAGATACGCAGTATTTT. The J gene is TRBJ2-3, the V gene TRBV6-2 or TRBV6-3; 11 bases line up with TRBD2. This CDR3 has 14 amino acids. V gave up 5 bases and J gave up 5 bases; unmatched junction bases: 3. The germline CDR1 and CDR2 sequences are MNHEY and SVGEGT.

This chain uses TRBV11-3 with TRBJ2-3; 10 nucleotides align to TRBD2. The V segment lost 1 base and the J segment 0 bases; nucleotides outside the gene matches: 4. Germline values: CDR1 SGHNT, CDR2 YENEEA. The CDR3 length is 17 residues. The CDR3 is CASSLVSGRASTDTQYF. The CDR3 coding sequence is TGTGCCAGCAGCTTAGTGAGCGGGAGGGCAAGCACAGATACGCAGTATTTT.

This clone was picked up a small number of times. The J gene is TRBJ1-2, the V gene TRBV18; 8 bases map to TRBD1. CDR1 is KGHSH and CDR2 is LQKENI in the germline V gene. CDR3 length: 15 amino acids. The trim removed 0 bases at V and 5 bases at J, leaving 5 bases unmatched. For the CDR3, the DNA is TGTGCCAGCTCACCACCCGGACAGGGTGGGTATGGCTACACCTTC. This codes for CASSPPGQGGYGYTF.

The V gene is TRBV2, the J gene TRBJ2-7; TRBD1 is a possible D gene (6 bases). The V end lost 4 bases, the J end lost 1 base, and 11 bases lay between the germline ends. Germline V gene data show CDR1 as SNHLY and CDR2 as FYNNEI. This CDR3 has 14 amino acids. The CDR3 sequence is CASSAQGKSYEQYV. Written as DNA, the CDR3 is TGTGCCAGCAGTGCTCAGGGGAAATCCTACGAGCAGTACGTC.

As regards this clone: One junction end disagrees with the germline gene, perhaps due to a read error. The chain carries TRBV12-3 or TRBV12-4 and TRBJ1-3, with 7 bases lining up with TRBD1. The CDR3 has 12 amino acids. CDR3 sequence (DNA): TGTGCCAGCAGATACAGGGGAAGCACCATATATTTT. Encoded protein: CASRYRGSTIYF.

CDR3 in DNA: TGTGCCAGCAGTTACACAGGACAGGCCGATTCTGAGCCCCAGCATTTT. Amino acid sequence: CASSYTGQADSEPQHF. The chain has TRBV6-2 or TRBV6-3 and TRBJ1-5, with 7 bases aligning to TRBD1. This CDR3 comprises 16 residues. V was clipped by 2 bases and J by 8 bases; unmatched bases: 12. Germline V gene lookup returns CDR1 MNHEY and CDR2 SVGEGT.

The chain employs TRBV28 and TRBJ1-1, with 9 nucleotides matching TRBD1. There are 15 residues in the CDR3. Germline V CDR1 and CDR2: MDHEN, SYDVKM. Trimming cost V 5 bases and J 4 bases; bases outside gene matches: 8. The CDR3 nucleotides read TGTGCCAGCAGTCTAGGGGACAGGGTAACCACTGAAGCTTTCTTT. Translated: CASSLGDRVTTEAFF.

This chain connects TRBV11-3 to TRBJ2-1; TRBD2 matches at 7 bases. Unmatched junction bases numbered 5, after V lost 4 bases and J lost 8 bases. The germline CDR1 and CDR2 sequences are SGHNT and YENEEA. This CDR3 spans 13 amino acids. The CDR3 reads CASSYSGIDEQFF. As DNA, the CDR3 is TGTGCCAGCAGCTACAGCGGGATTGATGAGCAGTTCTTC.

V usage is TRBV18 and J usage is TRBJ2-1; perhaps TRBD2 as D (5 bases). The CDR3 spans 14 residues. Between the trimmed V and J ends, which lost 0 bases and 8 bases, there was a span of 11 bases. The germline V gene encodes CDR1 KGHSH and CDR2 LQKENI. CDR3 protein: CASSPPDGNYEQFF. The CDR3 DNA follows: TGTGCCAGCTCACCACCGGACGGGAACTATGAGCAGTTCTTC.

This clone was seen a single time. The CDR3 region has the DNA TGTGCCAGCCAGCGCCTTGAAAACTACAATGAGCAGTTCTTC. Translated, it gives CASQRLENYNEQFF. The chain is built from TRBV2 and TRBJ2-1; no firm D call. Germline CDR1 and CDR2: SNHLY and FYNNEI. The CDR3 extends over 14 amino acids. V lost 8 bases and J lost 3, with 14 bases in between.

The chain has TRBV13 and TRBJ2-5; 9 bases agree with TRBD2. Germline V CDR1 and CDR2: PRHDT, FYEKMQ (reference sequence). The length of the CDR3 is 18 residues. V trimming: 1 base; J trimming: 4 bases; junction bases outside the gene matches: 13. The CDR3 sequence: CASSLEGRRLAGPETQYF. The CDR3, as DNA: TGTGCCAGCAGCTTAGAAGGTAGGCGGCTAGCGGGACCAGAGACCCAGTACTTC.

The chain couples TRBV12-5 to TRBJ2-7; D perhaps matches TRBD2 (5 bases). Germline V gives CDR1 LGHNT, CDR2 FRNRAP. V dropped 7 bases and J dropped 2 bases, with 15 bases sitting between them. The CDR3 is 14 residues long. In DNA form, the CDR3 reads TGTGCTAGTGCCTCGGGCGGGCGTACCTACGAGCAGTACTTC. This gives the protein CASASGGRTYEQYF. The complete variable domain, with remaining parts taken from reference TRBV12-5 and TRBJ2-7, reads DARVTQTPRHKVTEMGQEVTMRCQPILGHNTVFWYRQTMMQGLELLAYFRNRAPLDDSGMPKDRFSAEMPDATLATLKIQPSEPRDSAVYFCASASGGRTYEQYFGPGTRLTVT.

The chain uses TRBV14 and TRBJ2-1, with 9 bases matching TRBD2. This CDR3 spans 17 amino acids. V trimming: 4 bases; J trimming: 8 bases; junction bases outside the gene matches: 15. Germline lookup yields CDR1 SGHDN and CDR2 FVKESK. CDR3 in amino acids: CASSPRVGASGNDEQFF. The DNA of the CDR3 is TGTGCCAGCAGCCCAAGGGTGGGCGCTAGCGGGAACGATGAGCAGTTCTTC. The full variable domain, rest sourced from reference TRBV14 and TRBJ2-1, is EAGVTQFPSHSVIEKGQTVTLRCDPISGHDNLYWYRRVMGKEIKFLLHFVKESKQDESGMPNNRFLAERTGGTYSTLKVQPAELEDSGVYFCASSPRVGASGNDEQFFGPGTRLTVL.

V gene TRBV7-9 combines with J gene TRBJ2-7; TRBD2 is a possible D gene (6 bases). Germline V gene lookup returns CDR1 SEHNR and CDR2 FQNEAQ (reference sequence). The CDR3 covers 14 residues. V lost 7 bases and J 6 bases, leaving 19 bases between the germline ends. In DNA, the CDR3 is TGTGCCAGCACCTACGGAGGGGCCAAGGGCGAGCAGTACTTC. Translated: CASTYGGAKGEQYF.

This chain joins TRBV7-2 and TRBJ2-3; TRBD1 aligns across 9 bases. With 4 bases clipped from V and 6 bases from J, the junction kept 11 bases outside the gene matches. Germline loops: CDR1 SGHTA, CDR2 FQGNSA. The CDR3 spans 16 residues. In DNA, the CDR3 is TGTGCCAGCAGCTCCTTCCCGGGACAGGGAGTGGATACGCAGTATTTT. Residues: CASSSFPGQGVDTQYF.

The chain combines TRBV18 with TRBJ1-3; D is perhaps TRBD1 (5 bases). The CDR3 runs to 16 residues. CDR1 KGHSH and CDR2 LQKENI come from the germline V gene. Trimming stripped 0 bases from V and 4 bases from J, with 13 bases between. This CDR3 reads CASSPPTVSTGNTIYF. CDR3 bases: TGTGCCAGCTCACCACCGACAGTTTCTACCGGAAACACCATATATTTT.

This rearrangement joins TRBV7-2 to TRBJ2-5, with D uncertain. The germline V and J ends were trimmed by 1 base and 5 bases, with 11 bases remaining between them. Germline assignment: CDR1 SGHTA and CDR2 FQGNSA. This CDR3 is 14 amino acids long. CDR3 protein: CASSLVRVGETQYF. In nucleotides, the CDR3 is TGTGCCAGCAGCTTAGTCCGAGTCGGGGAGACCCAGTACTTC.

This clone occurred a few times. V is TRBV4-1 and J is TRBJ1-2, with no clear D. V was shortened by 0 bases and J by 2 bases, with 10 bases between the two germline ends. This CDR3 contains 15 residues. Germline values: CDR1 MGHRA, CDR2 YSYEKL. In nucleotides, the CDR3 is TGCGCCAGCAGCCAAGATAAGGGCGGGAACTATGGCTACACCTTC. Translation gives CASSQDKGGNYGYTF.

V and J are TRBV25-1 and TRBJ1-2, with a weak D call TRBD1 (5 bases). Germline assignment: CDR1 MGHDK and CDR2 SYGVNS. The CDR3 is 13 amino acids. V dropped 3 bases and J dropped 8 bases, with 13 bases sitting between them. The CDR3 DNA reads as TGTGCCAGCAGTGATACCCTCCCAGGGGGCTACACCTTC. Translated, it gives CASSDTLPGGYTF.